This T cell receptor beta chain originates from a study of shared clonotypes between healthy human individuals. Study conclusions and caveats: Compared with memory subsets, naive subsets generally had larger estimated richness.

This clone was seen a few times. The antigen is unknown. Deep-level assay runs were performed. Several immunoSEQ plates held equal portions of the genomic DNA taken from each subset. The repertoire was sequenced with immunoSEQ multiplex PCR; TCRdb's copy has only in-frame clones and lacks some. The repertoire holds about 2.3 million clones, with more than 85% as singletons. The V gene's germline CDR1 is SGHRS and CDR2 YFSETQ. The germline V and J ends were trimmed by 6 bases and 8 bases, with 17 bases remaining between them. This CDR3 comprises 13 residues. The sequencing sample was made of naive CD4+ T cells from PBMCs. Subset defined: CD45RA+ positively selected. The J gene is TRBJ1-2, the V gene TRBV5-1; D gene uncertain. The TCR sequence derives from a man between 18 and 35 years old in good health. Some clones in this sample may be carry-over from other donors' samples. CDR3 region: CASTPDPGSGYTF. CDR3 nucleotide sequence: TGCGCCAGCACCCCCGACCCGGGGAGCGGCTACACCTTC.